This entry features one T cell receptor (beta chain) sequence. What it binds is unknown. V shed 3 bases, J shed 4 bases, and the junction held 17 bases outside the gene matches. The CDR3 loop spans 19 amino acids. TCRdb's copy holds only in-frame clones and misses some; the assay was immunoSEQ multiplex PCR. The table shows around 350,000 clones, with roughly 88% occurring only once. This entry belongs to a study of cytomegalovirus exposure and HLA in healthy donors. Study-level points and caveats: The tendency of first-cohort TCR clusters to co-occur in the 120 validation repertoires was identified by a subsequent analysis. In vitro experiments confirmed that three CMV-associated chains were specific for CMV antigens.

The chain has TRBV23-1 and TRBJ2-1; 8 bases align to TRBD2. TRBV23-1 is an ORF, with its function uncertain. Sequenced: PBMCs. This sequence was found in a woman aged 18-30 years in good health and CMV-seronegative. The CDR3 loop is CASSHSKTFSGKAYNEQFF. As DNA, the CDR3 is TGCGCCAGCAGTCATTCGAAGACCTTTAGCGGGAAGGCATACAATGAGCAGTTCTTC.